The 20 T cell receptor beta chains below all came from one sample that was sequenced in a study of cytomegalovirus exposure and HLA in healthy donors. It was with 60 Vbeta and 13 Jbeta primers that the PCR ran. Clones were sequenced by immunoSEQ multiplex PCR, and TCRdb holds only the in-frame ones, with some missing. The table lists approximately 130,000 clones. The specimen sequenced was PBMCs. Receptors originate from a woman aged 60-75 years in good health and CMV-seronegative.

The genes are TRBV5-6 and TRBJ2-2; D not resolved. Germline assignment: CDR1 SGHDT and CDR2 YYEEEE. Trimming shortened V by 8 bases and J by 0 bases, and 11 bases separated the two germline ends. CDR3 length: 14 amino acids. In DNA, the CDR3 is TGTGCCAGTCGAGGTCGGGCGAACACCGGGGAGCTGTTTTTT. The encoded protein is CASRGRANTGELFF. The whole variable domain, remainder taken from reference TRBV5-6 and TRBJ2-2, is DAGVTQSPTHLIKTRGQQVTLRCSPKSGHDTVSWYQQALGQGPQFIFQYYEEEERQRGNFPDRFSGHQFPNYSSELNVNALLLGDSALYLCASRGRANTGELFFGEGSRLTVL.

In regard to this clone: Different DNA sequences within this sample yield the same CDR3. The rearrangement uses TRBV7-9 and TRBJ1-5; TRBD1 matches at 8 bases. The CDR3 has 13 amino acids. V lost 5 bases and J lost 4; bases outside the gene matches: 1. Germline V gives CDR1 SEHNR, CDR2 FQNEAQ (reference sequence). CDR3 DNA sequence: TGTGCCAGCAGCCGGGACAGGAATCAGCCCCAGCATTTT. Its translation: CASSRDRNQPQHF.

CDR3 in DNA: TGTGCCAGCGGGGAGGGGGGAACAGGGAGCGGAGCAGATACGCAGTATTTT. This codes for CASGEGGTGSGADTQYF. The genes are TRBV25-1 and TRBJ2-3, with D maybe TRBD2 (7 bases). The CDR3 contains 17 residues. Germline V gene lookup returns CDR1 MGHDK and CDR2 SYGVNS. V was clipped by 8 bases and J by 4 bases, with 25 bases between them.

The chain uses TRBV19 and TRBJ1-5; D might be TRBD1 (5 bases). V was clipped by 8 bases and J by 4 bases, with 18 bases between them. Germline CDR1 is LNHDA and CDR2 is SQIVND (reference sequence). The CDR3 contains 15 residues. CDR3 coding DNA: TGTGCCAGTCTGGATGGGGGGGGAGGAAATCAGCCCCAGCATTTT. This translates into CASLDGGGGNQPQHF.

The chain carries TRBV30 and TRBJ2-1, with 9 bases fitting TRBD2. Germline CDR1 GTSNPN, CDR2 SVGIG (reference sequence). The V and J ends lost 2 bases and 4 bases, in that order; junction bases with no gene match: 6. The CDR3 sequence is 15 residues long. Here the CDR3 DNA reads TGTGCCTGGAGTCTTATAGCGGGGGATTACAATGAGCAGTTCTTC. Its protein product is CAWSLIAGDYNEQFF.

The CDR3 is CASSEERGNIQYF. The DNA for the CDR3 is TGTGCCAGCAGTGAGGAACGGGGGAACATTCAGTACTTC. The genes are TRBV6-1 and TRBJ2-4, with TRBD2 as a possible D gene (6 bases). Germline CDR1 and CDR2: MNHNS and SASEGT. The CDR3 loop spans 13 amino acids. V gave up 3 bases and J gave up 7 bases, with 10 bases separating them.

This chain connects TRBV10-3 to TRBJ2-7, with 11 bases lining up with TRBD1. V shed 4 bases and J 5 bases; nucleotides not matched to a gene: 4. The germline gives CDR1 ENHRY, CDR2 SYGVKD. The CDR3 totals 14 residues. The CDR3 reads CAISGGQGANEQYF. The CDR3, as DNA: TGTGCCATCAGTGGAGGACAGGGGGCCAACGAGCAGTACTTC.

This chain joins TRBV5-1 and TRBJ1-1; 9 bases agree with TRBD1. Germline trimming cut 3 bases from V and 1 base from J; bases unmatched to any gene: 4. In germline, CDR1 is SGHRS, CDR2 YFSETQ. The CDR3 totals 15 residues. The CDR3 reads CASSYTGGSNTEAFF. The CDR3 DNA reads as TGCGCCAGCAGCTATACAGGGGGCTCGAACACTGAAGCTTTCTTT. Filled out from reference TRBV5-1 and TRBJ1-1, the complete variable domain reads KAGVTQTPRYLIKTRGQQVTLSCSPISGHRSVSWYQQTPGQGLQFLFEYFSETQRNKGNFPGRFSGRQFSNSRSEMNVSTLELGDSALYLCASSYTGGSNTEAFFGQGTRLTVV.

The chain combines TRBV4-1 with TRBJ2-2; weak D call: TRBD1 (6 bases). CDR1 and CDR2 (germline): MGHRA, YSYEKL. The CDR3 totals 18 residues. Deletions cut 1 base from V and 5 bases from J, with 20 bases between. The CDR3 reads CASSQVVGAGKKTGELFF. In DNA form, the CDR3 reads TGCGCCAGCAGCCAAGTTGTGGGGGCCGGAAAGAAAACCGGGGAGCTGTTTTTT.

Here the CDR3 DNA reads TGTGCCAGCAGCTCTGACAGGGGGCATCTCTCTGGGGCCAACGTCCTGACTTTC. This translates into CASSSDRGHLSGANVLTF. The chain uses TRBV5-6 and TRBJ2-6; 10 bases map to TRBD1. From germline, CDR1 is SGHDT and CDR2 YYEEEE. With 3 bases clipped from V and 0 bases from J, the junction kept 6 bases outside the gene matches. This CDR3 is 18 amino acids long.

The gene calls are TRBV6-5 and TRBJ1-2; 7 bases are a match to TRBD1. V gave up 5 bases and J gave up 2 bases; unmatched junction bases: 5. This CDR3 comprises 14 residues. CDR1 MNHEY and CDR2 SVGAGI come from the germline V gene. The CDR3 DNA follows: TGTGCCAGCAGTAGACCGGGACAGAACTATGGCTACACCTTC. This encodes CASSRPGQNYGYTF.

The chain links TRBV10-2 to TRBJ2-3, with 11 bases aligning to TRBD2. Germline assignment: CDR1 WSHSY and CDR2 SAAADI. Trimming at V came to 9 bases and at J to 3 bases, leaving 2 bases not matched to a gene. This CDR3 is built from 13 residues. In DNA, the CDR3 is TGCGCCAGTAGACTAGCGGGGACAGATACGCAGTATTTT. It translates to CASRLAGTDTQYF.

The chain links TRBV7-2 to TRBJ2-6; D is possibly TRBD2 (5 bases). The ends were cut back, 2 bases at V and 2 bases at J, with 13 bases in the middle. The CDR3 extends over 17 amino acids. Germline-derived CDR1 and CDR2 are SGHTA and FQGNSA. The CDR3 coding sequence is TGTGCCAGCAGCTTAATGGGAAGAGGGACTGGGGCCAACGTCCTGACTTTC. As protein: CASSLMGRGTGANVLTF.

The chain links TRBV6-5 to TRBJ2-7, with 9 bases fitting TRBD2. The germline CDR1 and CDR2 sequences are MNHEY and SVGAGI. V lost 0 bases and J lost 2; bases outside the gene matches: 5. This CDR3 has 16 amino acids. CDR3 DNA sequence: TGTGCCAGCAGTTACTCTAGACTAGCGGAAACCTACGAGCAGTACTTC. It translates to CASSYSRLAETYEQYF.

The rearrangement joins TRBV11-3 to TRBJ2-7; the D gene is possibly TRBD2 (5 bases). Germline assignment: CDR1 SGHNT and CDR2 YENEEA. This CDR3 contains 13 residues. V dropped 5 bases and J dropped 3 bases, with 11 bases sitting between them. The CDR3 nucleotides read TGTGCCAGCAGCCAATCTAGCCTCTACGAGCAGTACTTC. This translates into CASSQSSLYEQYF.

The chain is built from TRBV28 and TRBJ1-2; D is undetermined. V was shortened by 6 bases and J by 5 bases, with 13 bases between the two germline ends. This CDR3 spans 13 amino acids. The germline gives CDR1 MDHEN, CDR2 SYDVKM. In nucleotides, the CDR3 is TGTGCCAGCAGGACCGGACCGGGGTATGGCTACACCTTC. Translation gives CASRTGPGYGYTF.

The J gene is TRBJ2-5, the V gene TRBV14; 8 positions match TRBD1. The CDR3 has 15 residues. Germline V CDR1 and CDR2: SGHDN, FVKESK. V shed 2 bases, J shed 2 bases, and the junction held 4 bases outside the gene matches. The CDR3 loop reads CASSQYTGGQETQYF. The CDR3 coding sequence is TGTGCCAGCAGCCAATATACAGGGGGACAAGAGACCCAGTACTTC.

This chain connects TRBV5-1 to TRBJ1-5; no firm D call. CDR1 is SGHRS, CDR2 YFSETQ, per germline. Trimming pared 0 bases from V and 1 base from J, leaving 8 bases between. The CDR3 totals 15 residues. The CDR3 region is CASSLEGRSNQPQHF. The CDR3 region has the DNA TGCGCCAGCAGCTTGGAAGGGAGGAGCAATCAGCCCCAGCATTTT.

The gene calls are TRBV28 and TRBJ1-1; D is undetermined. This CDR3 contains 14 residues. Per germline, CDR1 MDHEN and CDR2 SYDVKM. Trimming left V 5 bases short and J 1 base short, with 11 bases between. The CDR3 region has the DNA TGTGCCAGCAGTCCCCAGGATAGGAACACTGAAGCTTTCTTT. It is translated as CASSPQDRNTEAFF.

The V gene is TRBV11-3, the J gene TRBJ2-1, with 7 bases matching TRBD1. This CDR3 comprises 18 residues. Trimming removed 2 bases from V and 0 bases from J; junction bases left unmatched: 10. The germline V gene has CDR1 SGHNT and CDR2 YENEEA. The CDR3 nucleotides are TGTGCCAGCAGCTTAAGCCAAGGGGGCAGTGCCTCCTACAATGAGCAGTTCTTC. This translates into CASSLSQGGSASYNEQFF.